One TCR beta chain is described in this entry. The junction shows a germline mismatch at one end, possibly a read error. Primers used in a second PCR of roughly 6 to 12 cycles were a sample-barcoded 5' primer and a J-beta primer mix. A template-switch adaptor that had 12 random nucleotides put a tag on each cDNA molecule. TCRdb redid the calling of the 5' RACE reads with MiXCR, one entry per CDR3 protein. The table shows 1.6 million or so distinct CDR3 sequences, with about 31% occurring only once. Every donor gave ten milliliters of peripheral blood. These data belong to a study of blood T cells in healthy people across ages. The source is a woman younger than 45 in good health. The sequenced sample consisted of blood.

Written as DNA, the CDR3 is TGCAGGGCTAGAGAAGGGGTGGATACGCAGTATTTT. Its translation: CRAREGVDTQYF. The rearrangement uses TRBV20-1 and TRBJ2-3, with D perhaps TRBD1 (5 bases). The germline gives CDR1 DFQATT, CDR2 SNEGSKA (reference sequence). CDR3 length: 12 residues.